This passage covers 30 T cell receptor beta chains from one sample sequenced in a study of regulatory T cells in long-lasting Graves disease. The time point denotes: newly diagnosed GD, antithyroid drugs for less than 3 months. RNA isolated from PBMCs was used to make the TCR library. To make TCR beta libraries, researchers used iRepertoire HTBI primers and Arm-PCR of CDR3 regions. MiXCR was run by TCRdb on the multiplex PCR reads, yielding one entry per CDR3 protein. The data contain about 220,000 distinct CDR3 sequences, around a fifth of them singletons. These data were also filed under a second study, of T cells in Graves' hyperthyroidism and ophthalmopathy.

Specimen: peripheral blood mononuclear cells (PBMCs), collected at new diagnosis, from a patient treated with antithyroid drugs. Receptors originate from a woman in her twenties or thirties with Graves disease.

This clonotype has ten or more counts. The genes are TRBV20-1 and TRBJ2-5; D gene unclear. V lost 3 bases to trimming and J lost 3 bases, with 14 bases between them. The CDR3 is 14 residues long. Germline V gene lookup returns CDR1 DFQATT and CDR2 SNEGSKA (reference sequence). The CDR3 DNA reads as TGCAGTGCTAGGAACCAGAACGAAAAAGAGACCCAGTACTTC. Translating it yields CSARNQNEKETQYF.

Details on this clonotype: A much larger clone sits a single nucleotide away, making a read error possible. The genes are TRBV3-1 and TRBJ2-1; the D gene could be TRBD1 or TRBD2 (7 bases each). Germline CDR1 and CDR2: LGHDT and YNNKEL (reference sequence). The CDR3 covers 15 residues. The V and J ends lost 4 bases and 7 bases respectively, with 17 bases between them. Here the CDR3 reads CASSPGYRGGNEQFF. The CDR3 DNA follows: TGTGCCAGCAGCCCGGGTTACAGGGGAGGGAATGAGCAGTTCTTC.

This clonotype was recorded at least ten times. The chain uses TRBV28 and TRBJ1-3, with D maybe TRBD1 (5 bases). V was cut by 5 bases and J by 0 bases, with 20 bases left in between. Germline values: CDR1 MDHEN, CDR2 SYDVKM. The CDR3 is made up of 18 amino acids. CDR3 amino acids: CASSLGGGNTPSGNTIYF. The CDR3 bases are TGTGCCAGCAGTCTAGGTGGGGGGAACACTCCCTCTGGAAACACCATATATTTT.

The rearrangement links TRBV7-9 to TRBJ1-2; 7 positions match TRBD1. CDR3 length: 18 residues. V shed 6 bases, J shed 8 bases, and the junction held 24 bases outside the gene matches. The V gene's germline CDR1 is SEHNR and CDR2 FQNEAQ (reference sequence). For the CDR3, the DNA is TGTGCCAGCAGTTCTCCGGGGGGCATCCGGACAGGCGCGATCGGCTACACCTTC. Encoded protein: CASSSPGGIRTGAIGYTF.

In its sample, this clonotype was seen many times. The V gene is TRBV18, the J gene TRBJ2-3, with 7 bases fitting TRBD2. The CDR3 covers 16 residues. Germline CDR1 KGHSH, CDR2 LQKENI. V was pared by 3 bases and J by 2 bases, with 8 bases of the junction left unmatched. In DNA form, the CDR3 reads TGTGCCAGCTCACCTCCGGGACTAACGATCACAGATACGCAGTATTTT. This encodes CASSPPGLTITDTQYF.

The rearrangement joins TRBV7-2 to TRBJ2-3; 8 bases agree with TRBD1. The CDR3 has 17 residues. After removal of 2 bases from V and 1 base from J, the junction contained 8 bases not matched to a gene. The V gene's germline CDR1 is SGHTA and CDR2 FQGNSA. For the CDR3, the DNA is TGTGCCAGCAGCTTATCCCCAACAGGGGGTGGCACAGATACGCAGTATTTT. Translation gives CASSLSPTGGGTDTQYF. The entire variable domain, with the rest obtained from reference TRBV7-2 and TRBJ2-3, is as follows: GAGVSQSPSNKVTEKGKDVELRCDPISGHTALYWYRQSLGQGLEFLIYFQGNSAPDKSGLPSDRFSAERTGGSVSTLTIQRTQQEDSAVYLCASSLSPTGGGTDTQYFGPGTRLTVL.

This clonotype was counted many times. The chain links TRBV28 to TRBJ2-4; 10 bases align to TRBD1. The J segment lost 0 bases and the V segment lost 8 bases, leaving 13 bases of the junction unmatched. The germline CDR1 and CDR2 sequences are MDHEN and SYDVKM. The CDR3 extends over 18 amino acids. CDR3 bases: TGTGCCAGCTGGGGACAGGGGAGAGGGGAAATAGCCAAAAACATTCAGTACTTC. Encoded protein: CASWGQGRGEIAKNIQYF.

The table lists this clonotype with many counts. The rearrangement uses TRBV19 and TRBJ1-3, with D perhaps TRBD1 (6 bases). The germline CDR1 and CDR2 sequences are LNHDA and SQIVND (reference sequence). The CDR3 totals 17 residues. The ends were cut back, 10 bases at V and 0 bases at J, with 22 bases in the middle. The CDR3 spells CATKKTGDTSSGNTIYF. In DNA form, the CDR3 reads TGTGCCACAAAAAAGACCGGGGACACCAGCTCTGGAAACACCATATATTTT.

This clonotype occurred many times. The DNA for the CDR3 is TGCGCCAGTTCAACGGACAGGCTATCTGGAAACACCATATATTTT. This translates into CASSTDRLSGNTIYF. This rearrangement joins TRBV10-1 to TRBJ1-3; 7 nucleotides line up with TRBD1. The J segment lost 1 base and the V segment lost 9 bases, leaving 9 bases of the junction unmatched. CDR1 and CDR2 (germline): WNHNN, SYGVQD (reference sequence). The CDR3 loop spans 15 amino acids.

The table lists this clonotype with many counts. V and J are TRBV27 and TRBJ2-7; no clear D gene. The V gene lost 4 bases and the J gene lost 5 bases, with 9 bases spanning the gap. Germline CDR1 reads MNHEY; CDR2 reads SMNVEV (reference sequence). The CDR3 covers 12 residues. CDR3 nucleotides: TGTGCCAGCAGTTCCTACCGGAACGAGCAGTACTTC. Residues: CASSSYRNEQYF.

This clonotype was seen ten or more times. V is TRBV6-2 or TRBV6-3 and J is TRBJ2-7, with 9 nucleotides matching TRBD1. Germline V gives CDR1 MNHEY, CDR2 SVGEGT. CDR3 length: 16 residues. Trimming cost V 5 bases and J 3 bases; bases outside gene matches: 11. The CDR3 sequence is CASSGLTGTGSYEQYF. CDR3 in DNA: TGTGCCAGCAGTGGTCTCACCGGGACAGGGAGCTACGAGCAGTACTTC.

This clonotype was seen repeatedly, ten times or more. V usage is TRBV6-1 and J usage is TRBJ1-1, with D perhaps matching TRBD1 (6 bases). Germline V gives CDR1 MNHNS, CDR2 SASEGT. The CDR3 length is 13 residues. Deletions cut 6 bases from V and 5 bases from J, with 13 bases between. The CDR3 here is CASSPKGGTEAFF. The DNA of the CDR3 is TGTGCCAGCAGCCCGAAGGGGGGGACTGAAGCTTTCTTT.

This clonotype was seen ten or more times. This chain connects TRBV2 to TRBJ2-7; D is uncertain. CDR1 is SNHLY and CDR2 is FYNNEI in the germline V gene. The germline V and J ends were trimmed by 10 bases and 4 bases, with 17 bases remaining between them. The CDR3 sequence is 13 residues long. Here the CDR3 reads CAIAPGREYEQYF. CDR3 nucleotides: TGTGCCATCGCTCCGGGTCGCGAATACGAGCAGTACTTC.

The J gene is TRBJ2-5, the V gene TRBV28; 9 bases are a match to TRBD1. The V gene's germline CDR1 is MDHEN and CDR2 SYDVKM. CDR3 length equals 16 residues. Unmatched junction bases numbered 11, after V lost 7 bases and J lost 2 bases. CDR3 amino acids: CASNPPGQGLQETQYF. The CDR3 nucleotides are TGTGCCAGCAACCCTCCGGGACAGGGCTTACAAGAGACCCAGTACTTC. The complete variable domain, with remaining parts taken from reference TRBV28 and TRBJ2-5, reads DVKVTQSSRYLVKRTGEKVFLECVQDMDHENMFWYRQDPGLGLRLIYFSYDVKMKEKGDIPEGYSVSREKKERFSLILESASTNQTSMYLCASNPPGQGLQETQYFGPGTRLLVL.

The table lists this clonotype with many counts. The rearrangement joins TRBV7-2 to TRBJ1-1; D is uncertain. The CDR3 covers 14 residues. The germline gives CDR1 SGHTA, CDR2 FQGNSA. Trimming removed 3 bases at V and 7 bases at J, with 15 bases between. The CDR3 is CASSFDPTGGEAFF. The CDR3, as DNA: TGTGCCAGCAGCTTTGACCCAACTGGAGGTGAAGCTTTCTTT.

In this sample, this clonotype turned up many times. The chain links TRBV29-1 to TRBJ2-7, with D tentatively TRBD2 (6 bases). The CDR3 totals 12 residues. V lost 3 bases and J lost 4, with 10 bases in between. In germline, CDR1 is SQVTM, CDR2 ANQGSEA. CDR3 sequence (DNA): TGCAGCGTTGATAAGGGAGGTTACGAGCAGTACTTC. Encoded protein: CSVDKGGYEQYF.

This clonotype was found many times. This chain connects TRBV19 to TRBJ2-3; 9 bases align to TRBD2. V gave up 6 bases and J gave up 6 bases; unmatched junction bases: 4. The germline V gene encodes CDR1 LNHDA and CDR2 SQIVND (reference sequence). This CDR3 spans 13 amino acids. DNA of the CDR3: TGTGCCAGTAGGGCTAGCGGGGCGGATACGCAGTATTTT. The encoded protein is CASRASGADTQYF. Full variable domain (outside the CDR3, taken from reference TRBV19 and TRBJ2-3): DGGITQSPKYLFRKEGQNVTLSCEQNLNHDAMYWYRQDPGQGLRLIYYSQIVNDFQKGDIAEGYSVSREKKESFPLTVTSAQKNPTAFYLCASRASGADTQYFGPGTRLTVL.

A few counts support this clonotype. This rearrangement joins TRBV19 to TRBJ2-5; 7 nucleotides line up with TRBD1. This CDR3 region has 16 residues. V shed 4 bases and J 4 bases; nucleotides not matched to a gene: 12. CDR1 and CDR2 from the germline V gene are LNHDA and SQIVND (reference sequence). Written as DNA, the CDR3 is TGTGCCAGTAGTAGGGGGCTGACAGGGTTGGGAGAGACCCAGTACTTC. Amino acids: CASSRGLTGLGETQYF.

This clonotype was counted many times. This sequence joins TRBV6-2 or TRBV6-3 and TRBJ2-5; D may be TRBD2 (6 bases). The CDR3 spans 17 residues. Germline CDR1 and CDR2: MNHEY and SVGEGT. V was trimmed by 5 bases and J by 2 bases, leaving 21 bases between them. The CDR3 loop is CASSTFGGPGPQETQYF. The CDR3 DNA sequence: TGTGCCAGCAGTACATTCGGGGGTCCAGGGCCTCAAGAGACCCAGTACTTC.

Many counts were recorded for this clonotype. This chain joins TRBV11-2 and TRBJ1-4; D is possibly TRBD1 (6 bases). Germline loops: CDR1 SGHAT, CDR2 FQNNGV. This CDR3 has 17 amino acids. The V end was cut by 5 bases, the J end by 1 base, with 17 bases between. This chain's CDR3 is CASSVRPRGRTNEKLFF. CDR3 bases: TGTGCCAGCAGCGTGCGACCCAGGGGTCGAACTAATGAAAAACTGTTTTTT.

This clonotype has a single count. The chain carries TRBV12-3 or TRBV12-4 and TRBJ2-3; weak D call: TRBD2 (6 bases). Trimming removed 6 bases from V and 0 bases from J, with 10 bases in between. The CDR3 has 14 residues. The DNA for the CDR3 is TGTGCCAGCAGCTCCGGGACTAGCACAGATACGCAGTATTTT. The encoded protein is CASSSGTSTDTQYF.

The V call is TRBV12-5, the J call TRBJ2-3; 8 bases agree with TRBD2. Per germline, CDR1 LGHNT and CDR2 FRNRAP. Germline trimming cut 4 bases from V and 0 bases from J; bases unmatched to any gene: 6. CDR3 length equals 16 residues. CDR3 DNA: TGTGCTAGTGGTTGGACTAGCCTATCTAGCACAGATACGCAGTATTTT. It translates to CASGWTSLSSTDTQYF.

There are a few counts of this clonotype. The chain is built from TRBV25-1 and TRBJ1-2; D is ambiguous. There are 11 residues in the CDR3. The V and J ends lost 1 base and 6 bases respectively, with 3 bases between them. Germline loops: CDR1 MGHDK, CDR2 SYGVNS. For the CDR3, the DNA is TGTGCCAGCAGTGAATTGGATGGCTACACCTTC. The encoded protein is CASSELDGYTF.

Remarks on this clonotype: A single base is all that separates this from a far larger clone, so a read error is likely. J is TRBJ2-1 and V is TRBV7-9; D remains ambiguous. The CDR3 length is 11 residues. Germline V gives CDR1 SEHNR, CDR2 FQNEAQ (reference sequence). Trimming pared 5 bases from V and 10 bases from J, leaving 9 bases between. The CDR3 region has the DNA TGTGCCAGCAGCCGTTCCTACGAGCAGTTCTTC. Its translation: CASSRSYEQFF.

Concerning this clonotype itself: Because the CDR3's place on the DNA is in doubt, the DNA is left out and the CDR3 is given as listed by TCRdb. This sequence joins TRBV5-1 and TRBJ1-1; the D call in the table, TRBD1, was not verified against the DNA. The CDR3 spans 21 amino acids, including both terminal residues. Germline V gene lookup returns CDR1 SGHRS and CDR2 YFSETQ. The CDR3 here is CASSIYLCSAPARGDNTEAFF.

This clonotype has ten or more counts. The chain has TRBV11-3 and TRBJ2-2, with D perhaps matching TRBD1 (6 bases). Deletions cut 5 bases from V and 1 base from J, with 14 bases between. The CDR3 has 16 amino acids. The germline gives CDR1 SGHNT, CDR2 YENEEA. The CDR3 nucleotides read TGTGCCAGCAGCCCCCCTAGCAGGGGGAACACCGGGGAGCTGTTTTTT. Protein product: CASSPPSRGNTGELFF.

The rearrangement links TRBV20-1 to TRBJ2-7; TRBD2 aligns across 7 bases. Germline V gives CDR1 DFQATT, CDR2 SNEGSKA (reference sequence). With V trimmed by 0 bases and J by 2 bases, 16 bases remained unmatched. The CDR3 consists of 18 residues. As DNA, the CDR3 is TGCAGTGCTAGAGATGGGGGGGGGGTTTGGGGATGGACCTACGAGCAGTACTTC. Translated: CSARDGGGVWGWTYEQYF.

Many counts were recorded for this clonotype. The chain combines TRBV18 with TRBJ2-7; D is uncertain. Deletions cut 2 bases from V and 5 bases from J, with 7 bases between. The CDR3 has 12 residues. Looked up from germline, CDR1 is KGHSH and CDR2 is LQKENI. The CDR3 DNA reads TGTGCCAGCTCACCATCAGCGAACGAGCAGTACTTC. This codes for CASSPSANEQYF.

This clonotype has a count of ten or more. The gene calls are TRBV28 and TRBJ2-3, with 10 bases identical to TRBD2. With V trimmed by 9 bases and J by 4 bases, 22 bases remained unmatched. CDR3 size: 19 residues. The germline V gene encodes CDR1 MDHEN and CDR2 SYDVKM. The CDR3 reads CASIPPGPLAGGGADTQYF. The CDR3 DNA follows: TGTGCCAGTATCCCCCCCGGGCCGTTAGCGGGAGGCGGTGCAGATACGCAGTATTTT.

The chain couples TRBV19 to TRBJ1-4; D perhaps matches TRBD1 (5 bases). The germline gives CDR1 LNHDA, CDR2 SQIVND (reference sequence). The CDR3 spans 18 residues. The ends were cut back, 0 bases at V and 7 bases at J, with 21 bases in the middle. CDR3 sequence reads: CASSIDPFSGSGGEKLFF. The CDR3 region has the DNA TGTGCCAGTAGTATAGATCCGTTCTCAGGTTCCGGGGGTGAAAAACTGTTTTTT.